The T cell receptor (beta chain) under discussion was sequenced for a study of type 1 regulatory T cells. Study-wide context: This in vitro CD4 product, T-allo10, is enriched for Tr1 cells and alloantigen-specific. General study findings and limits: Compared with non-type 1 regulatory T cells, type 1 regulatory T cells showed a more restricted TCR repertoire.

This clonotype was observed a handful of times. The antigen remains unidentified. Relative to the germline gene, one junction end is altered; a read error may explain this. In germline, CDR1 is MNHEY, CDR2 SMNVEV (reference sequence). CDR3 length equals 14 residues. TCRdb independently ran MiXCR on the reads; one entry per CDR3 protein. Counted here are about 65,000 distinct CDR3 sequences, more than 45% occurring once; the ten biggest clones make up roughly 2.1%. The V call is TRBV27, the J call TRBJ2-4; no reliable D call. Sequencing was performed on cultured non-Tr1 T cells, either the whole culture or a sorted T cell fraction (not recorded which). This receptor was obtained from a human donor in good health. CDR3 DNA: TGTGCCAGTAGTTCCTGGACGAGTCGGGACATTCAGTACTTC. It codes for CASSSWTSRDIQYF.